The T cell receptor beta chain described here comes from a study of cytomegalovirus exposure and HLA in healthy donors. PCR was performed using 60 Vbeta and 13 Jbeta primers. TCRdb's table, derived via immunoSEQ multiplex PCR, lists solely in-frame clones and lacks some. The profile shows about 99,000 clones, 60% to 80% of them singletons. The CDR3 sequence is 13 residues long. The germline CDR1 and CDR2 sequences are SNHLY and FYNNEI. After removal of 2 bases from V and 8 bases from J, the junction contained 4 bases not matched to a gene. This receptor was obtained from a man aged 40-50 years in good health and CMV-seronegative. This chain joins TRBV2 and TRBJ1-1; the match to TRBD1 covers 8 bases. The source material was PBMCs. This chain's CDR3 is CASSEQGAGEAFF. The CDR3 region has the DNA TGTGCCAGCAGTGAACAGGGGGCTGGGGAAGCTTTCTTT.